The 5 T cell receptor beta chains in this list originate from one sample, sequenced in a study of T cell responses to AZD1222 COVID-19 vaccine. Profiling relied on immunoSEQ multiplex PCR, and the TCRdb table lists in-frame clones only, not all of them. The table lists some 140,000 clones, roughly nine tenths of them singletons, with about 1.5% in the top ten. Sequencing was performed on peripheral blood, taken on day 0 of AZD1222 vaccination. These receptors all come from an adult in good health.

The chain carries TRBV5-1 and TRBJ1-1; tentatively, D is TRBD1 (6 bases). CDR3 size: 14 residues. Trimming removed 9 bases from V and 3 bases from J, with 18 bases in between. Per germline, CDR1 SGHRS and CDR2 YFSETQ. CDR3 DNA: TGCGCCACCCGGTCGTTAGGGGGAGACACTGAAGCTTTCTTT. Encoded protein: CATRSLGGDTEAFF.

The chain joins TRBV28 to TRBJ1-5, with 9 bases lining up with TRBD1. CDR1 is MDHEN, CDR2 SYDVKM, per germline. Trimming at V came to 5 bases and at J to 3 bases, leaving 8 bases not matched to a gene. The CDR3 has 16 amino acids. CDR3 nucleotide sequence: TGTGCCAGCAGTCCCCCGGGACAGGGTATCAATCAGCCCCAGCATTTT. Its translation: CASSPPGQGINQPQHF. Complete variable domain (other parts from reference TRBV28 and TRBJ1-5): DVKVTQSSRYLVKRTGEKVFLECVQDMDHENMFWYRQDPGLGLRLIYFSYDVKMKEKGDIPEGYSVSREKKERFSLILESASTNQTSMYLCASSPPGQGINQPQHFGDGTRLSIL.

The rearrangement links TRBV7-6 to TRBJ2-3; D possibly corresponds to TRBD1 (5 bases). The V end lost 1 base, the J end lost 4 bases, and 15 bases lay between the germline ends. The germline V gene has CDR1 SGHVS and CDR2 FNYEAQ. The length of the CDR3 is 16 residues. Written as DNA, the CDR3 is TGTGCCAGCAGCTTAGAAGTGACCGCAGGGCCAGATACGCAGTATTTT. Translated, it gives CASSLEVTAGPDTQYF.

The V and J genes are TRBV11-2 and TRBJ1-2, with a weak D call TRBD1 (6 bases). Between the trimmed V and J ends, which lost 5 bases and 6 bases, there was a span of 19 bases. This CDR3 is 15 amino acids long. Germline CDR1 is SGHAT and CDR2 is FQNNGV. The CDR3 is CASSPTYAAGDGYTF. The CDR3 coding sequence is TGTGCCAGCAGCCCGACTTACGCGGCAGGGGATGGCTACACCTTC.

This chain uses TRBV12-3 or TRBV12-4 with TRBJ1-2; 7 bases line up with TRBD1. V trimming: 5 bases; J trimming: 2 bases; junction bases outside the gene matches: 2. The CDR3 contains 13 residues. Written as DNA, the CDR3 is TGTGCCAGCAGTAGGGACAGAAACTATGGCTACACCTTC. Its protein is CASSRDRNYGYTF.